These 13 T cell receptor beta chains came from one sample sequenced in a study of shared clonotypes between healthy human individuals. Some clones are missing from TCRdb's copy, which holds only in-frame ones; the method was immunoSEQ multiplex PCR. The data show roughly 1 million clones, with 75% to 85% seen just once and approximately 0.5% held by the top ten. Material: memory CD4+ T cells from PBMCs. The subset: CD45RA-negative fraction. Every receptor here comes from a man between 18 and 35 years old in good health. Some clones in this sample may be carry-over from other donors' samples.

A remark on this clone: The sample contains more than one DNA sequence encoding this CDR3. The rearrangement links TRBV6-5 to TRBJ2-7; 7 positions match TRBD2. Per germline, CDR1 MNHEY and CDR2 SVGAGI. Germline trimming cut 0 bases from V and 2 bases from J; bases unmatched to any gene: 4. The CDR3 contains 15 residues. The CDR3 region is CASSYSGRGTYEQYF. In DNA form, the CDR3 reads TGTGCCAGCAGTTACTCAGGGAGGGGAACCTACGAGCAGTACTTC.

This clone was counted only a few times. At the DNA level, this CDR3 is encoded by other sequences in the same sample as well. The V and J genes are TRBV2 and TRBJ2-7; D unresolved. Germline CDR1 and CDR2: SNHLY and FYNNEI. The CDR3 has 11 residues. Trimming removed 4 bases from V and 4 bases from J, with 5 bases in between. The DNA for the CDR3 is TGTGCCAGCAGTGGCGCATACGAGCAGTACTTC. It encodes CASSGAYEQYF.

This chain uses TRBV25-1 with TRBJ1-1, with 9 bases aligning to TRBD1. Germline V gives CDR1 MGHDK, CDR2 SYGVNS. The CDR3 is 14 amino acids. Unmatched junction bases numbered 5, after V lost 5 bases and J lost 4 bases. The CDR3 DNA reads TGTGCCAGCAGTAGGGGACAGGGAGCCACTGAAGCTTTCTTT. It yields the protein CASSRGQGATEAFF.

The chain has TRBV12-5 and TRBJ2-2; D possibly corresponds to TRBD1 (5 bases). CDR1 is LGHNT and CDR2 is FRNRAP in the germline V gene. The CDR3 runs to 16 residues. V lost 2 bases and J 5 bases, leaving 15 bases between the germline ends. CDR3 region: CASGLLMPQGTGELFF. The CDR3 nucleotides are TGTGCTAGTGGTTTGCTAATGCCGCAGGGAACCGGGGAGCTGTTTTTT.

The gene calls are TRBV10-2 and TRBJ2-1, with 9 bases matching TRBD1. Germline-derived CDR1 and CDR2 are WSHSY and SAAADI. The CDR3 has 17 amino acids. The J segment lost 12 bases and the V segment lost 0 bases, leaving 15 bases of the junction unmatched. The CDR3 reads CASSESGGTGRAGGQFF. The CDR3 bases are TGCGCCAGCAGTGAGTCTGGCGGGACAGGGAGGGCTGGAGGGCAGTTCTTC.

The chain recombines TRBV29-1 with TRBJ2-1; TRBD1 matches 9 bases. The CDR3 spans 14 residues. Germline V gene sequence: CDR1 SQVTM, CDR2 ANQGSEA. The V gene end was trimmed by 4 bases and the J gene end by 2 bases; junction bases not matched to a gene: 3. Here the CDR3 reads CSVARDRAYNEQFF. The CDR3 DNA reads TGCAGCGTTGCCCGGGACAGGGCCTACAATGAGCAGTTCTTC.

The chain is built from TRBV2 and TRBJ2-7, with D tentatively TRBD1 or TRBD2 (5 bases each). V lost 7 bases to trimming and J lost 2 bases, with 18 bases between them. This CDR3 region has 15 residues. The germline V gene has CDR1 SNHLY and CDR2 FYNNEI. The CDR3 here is CASTGGQRNTYEQYF. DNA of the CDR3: TGTGCCAGCACCGGAGGACAACGAAATACCTACGAGCAGTACTTC. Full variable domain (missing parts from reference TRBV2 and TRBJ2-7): EPEVTQTPSHQVTQMGQEVILRCVPISNHLYFYWYRQILGQKVEFLVSFYNNEISEKSEIFDDQFSVERPDGSNFTLKIRSTKLEDSAMYFCASTGGQRNTYEQYFGPGTRLTVT.

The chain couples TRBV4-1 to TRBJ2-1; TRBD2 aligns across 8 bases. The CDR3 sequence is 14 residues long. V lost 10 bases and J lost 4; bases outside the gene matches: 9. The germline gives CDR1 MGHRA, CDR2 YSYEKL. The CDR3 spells CATAPASGYNEQFF. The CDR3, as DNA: TGCGCCACAGCCCCAGCTAGCGGGTACAATGAGCAGTTCTTC.

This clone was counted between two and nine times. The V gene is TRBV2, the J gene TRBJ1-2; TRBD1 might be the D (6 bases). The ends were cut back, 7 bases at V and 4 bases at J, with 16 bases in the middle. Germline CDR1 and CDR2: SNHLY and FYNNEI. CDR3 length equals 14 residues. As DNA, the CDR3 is TGTGCCAGCAACCGAGAGGGGGAGCGCTATGGCTACACCTTC. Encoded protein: CASNREGERYGYTF.

The CDR3 reads CASSLSGLDSYEQYF. The CDR3 nucleotides read TGTGCCAGCAGTTTATCGGGCCTTGACTCCTACGAGCAGTACTTC. The chain joins TRBV27 to TRBJ2-7; D uncertain. Germline loops: CDR1 MNHEY, CDR2 SMNVEV (reference sequence). The CDR3 has 15 amino acids. Trimming shortened V by 0 bases and J by 0 bases, and 9 bases separated the two germline ends.

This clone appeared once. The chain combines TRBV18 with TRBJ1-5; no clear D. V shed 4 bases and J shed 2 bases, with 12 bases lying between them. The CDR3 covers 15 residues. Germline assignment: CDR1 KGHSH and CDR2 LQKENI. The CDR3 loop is CASSLSNGGNQPQHF. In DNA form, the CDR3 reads TGTGCCAGCTCACTATCAAATGGGGGCAATCAGCCCCAGCATTTT.

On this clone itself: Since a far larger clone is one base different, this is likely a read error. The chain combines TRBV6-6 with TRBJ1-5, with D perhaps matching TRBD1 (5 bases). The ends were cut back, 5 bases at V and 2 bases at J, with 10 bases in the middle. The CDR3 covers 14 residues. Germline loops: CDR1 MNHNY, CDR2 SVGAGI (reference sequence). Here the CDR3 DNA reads TGTGCCAGCAGTGTCCAGGGAGGCAATCAGCCCCAGCATTTT. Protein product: CASSVQGGNQPQHF.

CDR3 coding DNA: TGTGCCAGCAGTGAGGCCCGGGGGGATAGCGGCTACGAGCAGTACTTC. It translates to CASSEARGDSGYEQYF. The J gene is TRBJ2-7, the V gene TRBV6-1, with 7 bases that match TRBD2. From germline, CDR1 is MNHNS and CDR2 SASEGT. The CDR3 has 16 residues. The trim removed 3 bases at V and 3 bases at J, leaving 11 bases unmatched.